The entry below describes one T cell receptor (beta chain). Antigen specificity is unknown. The entry originates in a study of T cell responses to AZD1222 COVID-19 vaccine. Study-wide results and caveats: CD4 TCRs linked to vaccination spanned spike, dominating at 160-218 and 743-854. White British ancestry dominated among donors, who included more females, and clonal diversity was possibly underestimated.

Method: immunoSEQ multiplex PCR; TCRdb's copy keeps in-frame clones and lacks some. The top ten hold roughly 6% of the sample, which has more than 150,000 clones, around 90% seen once. V shed 5 bases and J shed 4 bases, with 18 bases lying between them. Germline CDR1 and CDR2: SGHTA and FQGNSA. CDR3 length: 16 residues. The receptor's source is an adult in good health. This chain links TRBV7-2 with TRBJ1-3, with D possibly matching TRBD1 (6 bases). Material: peripheral blood, obtained on day 0 of AZD1222 vaccination. The CDR3 DNA is TGTGCCAGCAGCCCTTTTGTGGGGGCGGGCGGAAACACCATATATTTT. Translation: CASSPFVGAGGNTIYF.